Here is one T cell receptor beta chain with its context. The antigen remains unidentified. The authors ran a second PCR of 7 to 11 cycles using a sample-barcoded 5' primer and a J-beta primer mix. One entry per CDR3 protein, called by TCRdb with MiXCR from the 5' RACE reads. The sample lists 850,000 to 1,000,000 distinct CDR3 sequences; just over 50% were seen once. The sample is drawn from a study of blood T cells in healthy people across ages. CDR3 length equals 13 residues. Germline assignment: CDR1 SQVTM and CDR2 ANQGSEA. Study-level results: Unsorted PBMCs blocked a conclusive comparison of naive and antigen-experienced cells.

They isolated at least 6 million PBMCs from each sample. The specimen was blood. The TCR originated in a woman aged 60 to 75 in good health. The V call is TRBV29-1, the J call TRBJ2-5; TRBD1 might be the D (5 bases). The end of the DNA aligns better with TRBJ2-7, so the J call may be wrong. CDR3 DNA: TGCAGCGTTGAGGGGCCGGTAACCTACGAGCAGTACTTC. Translation gives CSVEGPVTYEQYF.